These 18 T cell receptor beta chains share one sample of origin, sequenced in a study of T cells after posttransplantation cyclophosphamide. Cyclophosphamide on days +3 and +4 followed busulfan-fludarabine conditioning and a marrow graft. Assay used: immunoSEQ multiplex PCR; TCRdb lists only in-frame clones, some missing. The repertoire yields thousands of clones, none seen only once; the top ten contain 5.5% to 7%. This specimen consisted of PBMCs, obtained after allogeneic stem cell transplant with posttransplant cyclophosphamide. The receptors were sampled from a young adult male patient who received an allogeneic stem cell transplant from an unrelated donor, was CMV-positive, and had acute and chronic GVHD. Some T cells may arise from the graft donor.

In this sample, this clone turned up many times. The chain recombines TRBV13 with TRBJ1-2; 7 nucleotides line up with TRBD1. Germline CDR1 reads PRHDT; CDR2 reads FYEKMQ (reference sequence). The CDR3 runs to 15 residues. V dropped 5 bases and J dropped 5; count of bases not matched to a gene: 11. This CDR3 is CASSTREGGAYGYTF. Written as DNA, the CDR3 is TGTGCCAGCAGCACCCGGGAAGGGGGCGCTTATGGCTACACCTTC.

There are many counts of this clone. This chain uses TRBV6-1 with TRBJ2-1; 7 nucleotides match TRBD1. The J segment lost 1 base and the V segment lost 8 bases, leaving 8 bases of the junction unmatched. The CDR3 is 15 amino acids. The germline V gene has CDR1 MNHNS and CDR2 SASEGT. CDR3 region: CASGRSTGSYNEQFF. CDR3 nucleotides: TGTGCCAGCGGACGATCGACAGGGTCCTACAATGAGCAGTTCTTC.

In its sample, this clone is medium-sized (0.01 to 0.1%). The chain employs TRBV7-6 and TRBJ2-7; 9 positions agree with TRBD1. V was pared by 5 bases and J by 3 bases, with 14 bases of the junction left unmatched. CDR1 and CDR2 from the germline V gene are SGHVS and FNYEAQ. This CDR3 has 17 residues. CDR3 region: CASSRIIITGGNYEQYF. The CDR3 nucleotides read TGTGCCAGCAGCCGAATTATAATTACAGGGGGCAACTACGAGCAGTACTTC. The full variable domain, completed using reference TRBV7-6 and TRBJ2-7, is GAGVSQSPRYKVTKRGQDVALRCDPISGHVSLYWYRQALGQGPEFLTYFNYEAQQDKSGLPNDRFSAERPEGSISTLTIQRTEQRDSAMYRCASSRIIITGGNYEQYFGPGTRLTVT.

This clone occurred many times. V gene TRBV7-8 combines with J gene TRBJ1-1; 9 positions match TRBD1. J was trimmed by 3 bases and V by 7 bases; bases with no gene match: 12. The CDR3 length is 16 residues. CDR1 is SGHVS, CDR2 FQNEAQ, per germline. The CDR3 protein is CASNDPAGQGDTEAFF. The DNA for the CDR3 is TGTGCCAGCAACGACCCAGCGGGACAGGGAGACACTGAAGCTTTCTTT.

This clone was detected ten times or more. This sequence joins TRBV9 and TRBJ1-2; D remains ambiguous. This CDR3 comprises 15 residues. The germline V and J ends were trimmed by 0 bases and 4 bases, with 13 bases remaining between them. Per germline, CDR1 SGDLS and CDR2 YYNGEE. CDR3: CASSVGDAGIYGYTF. For the CDR3, the DNA is TGTGCCAGCAGCGTAGGAGATGCGGGAATCTATGGCTACACCTTC.

There are many counts of this clone. The CDR3 coding sequence is TGTGCCAGCAGTGAGTTGGGGACAGCGAGATACGAGCAGTACTTC. Residues: CASSELGTARYEQYF. V usage is TRBV6-1 and J usage is TRBJ2-7; 7 bases map to TRBD1. The CDR3 is 15 residues long. Trimming removed 3 bases from V and 4 bases from J; junction bases left unmatched: 9. In germline, CDR1 is MNHNS, CDR2 SASEGT.

The sample holds many counts of this clone. The chain has TRBV7-2 and TRBJ2-1, with TRBD2 as a possible D gene (5 bases). The CDR3 consists of 14 residues. Germline CDR1 SGHTA, CDR2 FQGNSA. The V gene lost 0 bases and the J gene lost 7 bases, with 10 bases spanning the gap. This CDR3 is CASSLAAGGNEQFF. The DNA for the CDR3 is TGTGCCAGCAGCTTAGCGGCAGGCGGGAATGAGCAGTTCTTC.

Many counts were recorded for this clone. The chain links TRBV6-5 to TRBJ2-5, with 11 nucleotides matching TRBD1. Losses at the gene ends were 5 bases for V and 1 base for J; bases not matched to a gene: 0. The CDR3 runs to 14 residues. Germline CDR1 and CDR2: MNHEY and SVGAGI. CDR3 in DNA: TGTGCCAGCAGTGGACAGGGGGCCCAAGAGACCCAGTACTTC. Translating it yields CASSGQGAQETQYF.

This clone was counted at least ten times. The chain recombines TRBV10-3 with TRBJ2-7; the D gene is possibly TRBD2 (5 bases). Germline V gives CDR1 ENHRY, CDR2 SYGVKD. This CDR3 is 12 amino acids long. With 11 bases removed from V and 2 bases from J, the gap between germline ends came to 13 bases. For the CDR3, the DNA is TGTGCCGTCGGACTGGCAGCCTACGAGCAGTACTTC. Translation gives CAVGLAAYEQYF.

This clone is judged medium-sized. The chain is built from TRBV19 and TRBJ1-4; 9 bases align to TRBD1. The germline V gene encodes CDR1 LNHDA and CDR2 SQIVND (reference sequence). The CDR3 has 16 residues. The ends lost 7 bases at V and 10 bases at J; junction bases unmatched: 16. The CDR3: CASTDSRTGARSKLFF. CDR3 nucleotide sequence: TGTGCCAGTACCGACTCAAGGACAGGGGCGCGTTCAAAACTGTTTTTT.

Ten or more counts support this clone. The rearrangement uses TRBV10-2 and TRBJ2-5; 13 bases match TRBD2. Germline lookup yields CDR1 WSHSY and CDR2 SAAADI. V was pared by 5 bases and J by 5 bases, with 11 bases of the junction left unmatched. There are 17 residues in the CDR3. CDR3 loop: CASSPIRPTSGGETQYF. The CDR3 coding sequence is TGCGCCAGCAGTCCCATCCGACCGACTAGCGGGGGGGAGACCCAGTACTTC.

This clone was seen at least ten times. V gene TRBV28 combines with J gene TRBJ1-2; D gene uncertain. This CDR3 has 14 residues. Germline CDR1 reads MDHEN; CDR2 reads SYDVKM. V lost 2 bases to trimming and J lost 7 bases, with 14 bases between them. The DNA of the CDR3 is TGTGCCAGCAGTTTAGGTGCGGGGAGAAGTGGCTACACCTTC. Its translation: CASSLGAGRSGYTF.

This clone is judged medium-sized. V is TRBV10-3 and J is TRBJ2-7, with no clear D. The CDR3 sequence is 13 residues long. Per the germline V gene, CDR1 is ENHRY and CDR2 is SYGVKD. V lost 5 bases and J 2 bases, leaving 10 bases between the germline ends. CDR3 amino acids: CAISTEGTYEQYF. The CDR3 DNA is TGTGCCATCAGTACAGAAGGCACCTACGAGCAGTACTTC.

This clone was observed at least ten times. This chain uses TRBV11-1 with TRBJ1-6; no clear D gene. Germline V CDR1 and CDR2: SGHAT, FQDESV (reference sequence). The V and J ends lost 4 bases and 9 bases respectively, with 10 bases between them. The CDR3 consists of 13 residues. The CDR3 DNA is TGTGCCAGCAGCTGGGCTCCGAGTTCACCCCTCCACTTT. Amino acid sequence: CASSWAPSSPLHF.

This clone is medium-sized (0.01 to 0.1%) within its sample. This sequence joins TRBV11-2 and TRBJ2-5; 11 bases map to TRBD2. The germline CDR1 and CDR2 sequences are SGHAT and FQNNGV. The CDR3 length is 17 residues. V shed 2 bases and J 5 bases; nucleotides not matched to a gene: 10. CDR3 residues: CASSLTVLAGGGETQYF. The CDR3 DNA follows: TGTGCCAGCAGCTTAACAGTGCTAGCGGGGGGCGGGGAGACCCAGTACTTC.

This clone was counted at least ten times. One end of the junction varies from germline; a read error may be responsible. The V and J genes are TRBV7-9 and TRBJ1-5; no definite D call. The CDR3 has 16 amino acids. CDR1 and CDR2 (germline): SEHNR, FQNEAQ (reference sequence). Here the CDR3 reads CASSQLVSGSTQRQHF. The CDR3 DNA reads TGTGCCAGCAGCCAGTTGGTTAGCGGATCTACGCAGCGCCAGCATTTT.

In this sample, this clone turned up many times. The chain joins TRBV4-3 to TRBJ2-1; 8 nucleotides agree with TRBD1. From germline, CDR1 is LGHNA and CDR2 YSLEER. The CDR3 has 15 residues. V was pared by 0 bases and J by 9 bases, with 7 bases of the junction left unmatched. The CDR3 protein is CASSQDPQGAIEQFF. In DNA form, the CDR3 reads TGCGCCAGCAGCCAAGATCCCCAGGGGGCGATTGAGCAGTTCTTC.

This clone was found many times. This chain links TRBV25-1 with TRBJ2-7, with D tentatively TRBD2 (6 bases). The germline V and J ends were trimmed by 10 bases and 2 bases, with 15 bases remaining between them. The CDR3 is made up of 13 amino acids. CDR1 and CDR2 from the germline V gene are MGHDK and SYGVNS. In nucleotides, the CDR3 is TGTGCCACATCGGACTATCAGACCTACGAGCAGTACTTC. The encoded protein is CATSDYQTYEQYF.